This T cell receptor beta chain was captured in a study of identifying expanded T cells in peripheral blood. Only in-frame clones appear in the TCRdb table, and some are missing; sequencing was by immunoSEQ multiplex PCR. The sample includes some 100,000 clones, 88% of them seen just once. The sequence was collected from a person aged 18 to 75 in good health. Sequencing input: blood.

CDR3 sequence (DNA): TGTGCCAGTACTCCCTATTGGGGACCCCAAGAGACCCAGTACTTC. This codes for CASTPYWGPQETQYF. The chain links TRBV19 to TRBJ2-5; D possibly matches TRBD1 or TRBD2 (5 bases each). The length of the CDR3 is 15 residues. CDR1 and CDR2 (germline): LNHDA, SQIVND (reference sequence). Trimming cost V 7 bases and J 1 base, with 16 bases left between them.